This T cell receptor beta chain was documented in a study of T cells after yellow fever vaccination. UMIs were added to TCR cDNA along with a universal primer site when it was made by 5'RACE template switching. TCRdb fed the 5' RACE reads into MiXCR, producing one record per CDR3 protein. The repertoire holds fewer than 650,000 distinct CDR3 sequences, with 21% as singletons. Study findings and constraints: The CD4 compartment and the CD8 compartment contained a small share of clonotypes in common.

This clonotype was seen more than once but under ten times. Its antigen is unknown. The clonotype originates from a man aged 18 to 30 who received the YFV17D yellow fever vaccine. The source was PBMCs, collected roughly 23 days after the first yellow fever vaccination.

The CDR3 nucleotides are TGTGCTAGCCAGGAGGGCTTGAACACCGGGGAGCTGTTTTTT. This gives the protein CASQEGLNTGELFF. This chain joins TRBV12-5 and TRBJ2-2, with D maybe TRBD2 (6 bases). Germline V gene lookup returns CDR1 LGHNT and CDR2 FRNRAP. V was pared by 9 bases and J by 1 base, with 12 bases between. There are 14 residues in the CDR3.